What follows is one T cell receptor beta chain and its context. Its matching antigen is unknown. Generated by immunoSEQ multiplex PCR, the TCRdb table keeps only in-frame clones and is missing some. The table has about 70,000 clones, 90% seen once. The data are from a study of graft-versus-host responses after intestinal transplantation. The V and J ends lost 5 bases and 5 bases respectively, with 7 bases between them. This CDR3 contains 12 residues. The germline gives CDR1 SEHNR, CDR2 FQNEAQ (reference sequence). Points from the study as a whole: Early after transplant, HvG declines were associated with peak levels of circulating GvH clones. Recipient marrow showed GvH clones, some seen first in ileum or blood.

The sequencing used unstimulated CD8+ T cells sorted from spleen or lymph node cells, collected before intestinal transplant. V gene TRBV7-9 combines with J gene TRBJ2-1, with a weak D call TRBD2 (5 bases). This receptor was taken from a human donor who received an intestinal transplant. The CDR3 DNA reads TGTGCCAGCAGCCCCGGGAACAATGAGCAGTTCTTC. It translates to CASSPGNNEQFF.